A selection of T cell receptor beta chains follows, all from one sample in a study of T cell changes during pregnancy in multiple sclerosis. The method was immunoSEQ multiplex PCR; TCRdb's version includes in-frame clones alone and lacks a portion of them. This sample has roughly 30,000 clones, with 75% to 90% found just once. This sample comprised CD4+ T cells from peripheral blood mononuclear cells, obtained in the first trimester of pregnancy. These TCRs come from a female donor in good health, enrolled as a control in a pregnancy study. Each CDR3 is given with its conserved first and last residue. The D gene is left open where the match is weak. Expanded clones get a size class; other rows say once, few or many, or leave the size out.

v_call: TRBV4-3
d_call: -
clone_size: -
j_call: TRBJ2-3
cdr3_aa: CASSQDRGVITSFTDTQYF
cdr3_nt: TGCGCCAGCAGCCAAGATCGCGGGGTTATAACTTCTTTCACAGATACGCAGTATTTT

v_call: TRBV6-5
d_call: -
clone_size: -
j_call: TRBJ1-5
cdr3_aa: CASSRLRNQPQHF
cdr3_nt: TGTGCCAGCAGTCGACTCCGAAATCAGCCCCAGCATTTT

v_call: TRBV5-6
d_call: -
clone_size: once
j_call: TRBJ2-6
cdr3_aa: CASSSGQRVLTF
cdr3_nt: TGTGCCAGCAGCTCCGGACAGAGAGTCCTGACTTTC

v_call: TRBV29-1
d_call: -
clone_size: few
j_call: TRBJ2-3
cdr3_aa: CSVERQGSGGTDTQYF
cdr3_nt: TGCAGCGTTGAAAGACAGGGCTCGGGGGGCACAGATACGCAGTATTTT

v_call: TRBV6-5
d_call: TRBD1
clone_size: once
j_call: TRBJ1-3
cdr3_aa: CASSFDRAGNTIYF
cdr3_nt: TGTGCCAGCAGTTTCGACAGGGCTGGAAACACCATATATTTT

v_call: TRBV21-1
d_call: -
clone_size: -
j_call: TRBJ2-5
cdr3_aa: CASSKLGRGGKETQYF
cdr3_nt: TGTGCCAGCAGCAAACTTGGGCGGGGGGGCAAGGAGACCCAGTACTTC

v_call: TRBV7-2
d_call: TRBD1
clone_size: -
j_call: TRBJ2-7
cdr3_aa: CASSFRDRSYEQYF
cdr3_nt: TGTGCCAGCAGCTTCCGGGACAGGTCCTACGAGCAGTACTTC

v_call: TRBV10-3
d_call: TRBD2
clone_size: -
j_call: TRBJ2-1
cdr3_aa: CAINQRGGYNEQFF
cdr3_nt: TGTGCCATCAACCAGCGGGGGGGATACAATGAGCAGTTCTTC

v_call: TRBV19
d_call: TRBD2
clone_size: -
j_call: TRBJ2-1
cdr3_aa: CASSIRLAGGPQFF
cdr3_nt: TGTGCCAGTAGTATCCGACTAGCGGGAGGGCCCCAGTTCTTC

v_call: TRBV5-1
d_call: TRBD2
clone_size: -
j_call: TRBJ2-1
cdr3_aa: CASSYSGGAPRSYNEQFF
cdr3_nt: TGCGCCAGCAGCTATAGCGGGGGGGCCCCCAGGTCCTACAATGAGCAGTTCTTC

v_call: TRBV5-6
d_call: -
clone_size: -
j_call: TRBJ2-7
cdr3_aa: CASSLGPADYEQYF
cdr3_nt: TGTGCCAGCAGCTTGGGCCCAGCGGACTACGAGCAGTACTTC

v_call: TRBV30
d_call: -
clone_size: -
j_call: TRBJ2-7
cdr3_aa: CAWRDSSYEQYF
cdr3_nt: TGTGCCTGGAGGGACTCGTCCTACGAGCAGTACTTC

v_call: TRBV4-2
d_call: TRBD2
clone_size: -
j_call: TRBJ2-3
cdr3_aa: CASSQDPLAGYTDTQYF
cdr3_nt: TGTGCCAGCAGCCAAGATCCTTTAGCGGGGTACACAGATACGCAGTATTTT

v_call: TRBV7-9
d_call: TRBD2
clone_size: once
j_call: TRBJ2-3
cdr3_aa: CASSPGGDTQYF
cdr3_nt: TGTGCCAGCAGCCCGGGGGGAGATACGCAGTATTTT

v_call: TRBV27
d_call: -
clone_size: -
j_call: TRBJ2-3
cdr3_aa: CASSRVSTDTQYF
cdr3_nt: TGTGCCAGCAGCAGGGTGAGCACAGATACGCAGTATTTT

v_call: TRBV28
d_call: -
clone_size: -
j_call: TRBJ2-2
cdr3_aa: CASSTNGLANTGELFF
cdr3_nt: TGTGCCAGCAGTACCAACGGACTGGCGAACACCGGGGAGCTGTTTTTT

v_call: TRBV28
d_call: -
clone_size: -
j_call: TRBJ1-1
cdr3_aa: CASRASFTEAFF
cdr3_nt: TGTGCCAGCAGAGCATCTTTCACTGAAGCTTTCTTT

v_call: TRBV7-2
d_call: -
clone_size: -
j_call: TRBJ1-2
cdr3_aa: CASSLAQGPLYGYTF
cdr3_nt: TGTGCCAGCAGCTTAGCCCAGGGGCCGCTCTATGGCTACACCTTC

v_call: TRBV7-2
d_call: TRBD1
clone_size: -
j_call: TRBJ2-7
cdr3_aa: CASSIKTGVGEQYF
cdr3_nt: TGTGCCAGCAGCATAAAAACAGGGGTGGGGGAGCAGTACTTC

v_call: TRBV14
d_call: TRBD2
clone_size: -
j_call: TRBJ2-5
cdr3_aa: CASSRTSGGRGQETQYF
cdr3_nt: TGTGCCAGCAGCAGGACTAGCGGGGGCCGGGGGCAAGAGACCCAGTACTTC

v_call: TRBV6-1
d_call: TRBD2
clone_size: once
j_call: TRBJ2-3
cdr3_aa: CASLAGGPSDTQYF
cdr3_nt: TGTGCCAGCTTAGCGGGGGGGCCGTCAGATACGCAGTATTTT

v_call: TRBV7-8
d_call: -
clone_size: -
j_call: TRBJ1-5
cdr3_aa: CASSPTVYSNQPQHF
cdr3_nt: TGTGCCAGCAGCCCGACAGTATATAGCAATCAGCCCCAGCATTTT

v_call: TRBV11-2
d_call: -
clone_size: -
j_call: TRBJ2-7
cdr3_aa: CASSLGRGSSYEQYF
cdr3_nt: TGTGCCAGCAGCCTGGGGCGGGGTAGCTCCTACGAGCAGTACTTC

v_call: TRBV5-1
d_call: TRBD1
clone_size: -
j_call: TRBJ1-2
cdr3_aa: CASSLEGQLSYGYTF
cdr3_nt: TGCGCCAGCAGCTTGGAGGGACAGCTGTCCTATGGCTACACCTTC

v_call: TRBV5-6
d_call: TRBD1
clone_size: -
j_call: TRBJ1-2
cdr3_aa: CASSIPGQGNWGYTF
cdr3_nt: TGTGCCAGCAGCATCCCGGGACAGGGGAACTGGGGCTACACCTTC

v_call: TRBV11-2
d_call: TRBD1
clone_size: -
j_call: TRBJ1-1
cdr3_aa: CASARQGDTEAFF
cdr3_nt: TGTGCCAGCGCGCGACAGGGGGACACTGAAGCTTTCTTT

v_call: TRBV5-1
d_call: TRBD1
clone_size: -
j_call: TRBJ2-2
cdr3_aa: CASSSGQDPNTGELFF
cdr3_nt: TGCGCCAGCAGCTCCGGACAGGACCCGAACACCGGGGAGCTGTTTTTT

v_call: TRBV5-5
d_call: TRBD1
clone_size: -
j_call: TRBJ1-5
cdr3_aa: CASSLMRGQGQPQHF
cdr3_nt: TGTGCCAGCAGCTTGATGAGGGGGCAGGGTCAGCCCCAGCATTTT

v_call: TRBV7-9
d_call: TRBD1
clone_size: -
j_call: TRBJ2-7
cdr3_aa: CASSLGDRGYEQYF
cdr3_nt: TGTGCCAGCAGCTTAGGGGACAGGGGGTACGAGCAGTACTTC

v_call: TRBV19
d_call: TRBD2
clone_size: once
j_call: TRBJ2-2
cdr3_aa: CASKTSGANTGELFF
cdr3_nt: TGTGCCAGTAAGACTAGCGGGGCGAACACCGGGGAGCTGTTTTTT

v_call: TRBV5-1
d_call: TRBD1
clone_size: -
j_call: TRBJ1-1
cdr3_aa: CASSSDRGGVSTEAFF
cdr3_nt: TGCGCCAGCAGCTCCGACAGGGGGGGGGTTTCGACTGAAGCTTTCTTT

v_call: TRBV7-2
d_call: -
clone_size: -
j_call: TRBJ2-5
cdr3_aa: CASSLASSQETQYF
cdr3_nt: TGTGCCAGCAGCTTAGCTAGCAGTCAAGAGACCCAGTACTTC

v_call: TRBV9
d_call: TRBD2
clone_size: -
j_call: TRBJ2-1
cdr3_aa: CASSAGTSSYNEQFF
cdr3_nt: TGTGCCAGCAGCGCTGGGACTAGTTCCTACAATGAGCAGTTCTTC

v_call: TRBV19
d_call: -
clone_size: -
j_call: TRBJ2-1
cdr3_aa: CASSIGPVAASEQFF
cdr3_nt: TGTGCCAGTAGTATAGGCCCTGTGGCCGCCAGTGAGCAGTTCTTC

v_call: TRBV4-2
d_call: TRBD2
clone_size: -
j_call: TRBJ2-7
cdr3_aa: CASSQAGGRYEQYF
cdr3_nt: TGTGCCAGCAGCCAAGCGGGGGGGCGGTACGAGCAGTACTTC

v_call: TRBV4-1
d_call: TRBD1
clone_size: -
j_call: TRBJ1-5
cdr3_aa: CASSQPGTVDQPQHF
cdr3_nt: TGCGCCAGCAGCCAACCCGGGACAGTCGATCAGCCCCAGCATTTT

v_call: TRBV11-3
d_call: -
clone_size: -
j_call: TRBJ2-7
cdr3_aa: CASSLRVRGEQYF
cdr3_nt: TGTGCCAGCAGCTTACGGGTCAGGGGAGAGCAGTACTTC

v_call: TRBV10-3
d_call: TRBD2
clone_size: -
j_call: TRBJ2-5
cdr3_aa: CAISASTLVSGDQETQYF
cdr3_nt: TGTGCCATCAGTGCTAGTACCCTGGTTAGCGGGGACCAAGAGACCCAGTACTTC

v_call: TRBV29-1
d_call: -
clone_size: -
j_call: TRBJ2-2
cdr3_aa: CSVERTTGELFF
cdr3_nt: TGCAGCGTTGAACGCACAACCGGGGAGCTGTTTTTT

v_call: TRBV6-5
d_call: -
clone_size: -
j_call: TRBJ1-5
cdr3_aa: CASSPDSLPNQPQHF
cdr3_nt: TGTGCCAGCAGTCCAGACAGCCTGCCCAATCAGCCCCAGCATTTT

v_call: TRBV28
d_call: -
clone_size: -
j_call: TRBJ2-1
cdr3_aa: CASSLGRTGGNEQFF
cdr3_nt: TGTGCCAGCAGTTTAGGGCGGACCGGGGGCAATGAGCAGTTCTTC

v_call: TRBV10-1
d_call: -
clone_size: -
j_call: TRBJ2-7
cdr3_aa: CATSASIANEQYF
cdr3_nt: TGCGCCACCTCGGCTAGTATAGCGAACGAGCAGTACTTC

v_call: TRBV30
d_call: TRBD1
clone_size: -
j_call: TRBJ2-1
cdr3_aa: CAWSVWTGYNEQFF
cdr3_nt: TGTGCCTGGAGTGTATGGACAGGGTACAATGAGCAGTTCTTC

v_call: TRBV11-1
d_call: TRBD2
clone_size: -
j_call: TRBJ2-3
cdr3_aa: CASSSIAGGPHNTQYF
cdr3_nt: TGTGCCAGCAGCTCGATAGCGGGGGGGCCTCATAATACGCAGTATTTT

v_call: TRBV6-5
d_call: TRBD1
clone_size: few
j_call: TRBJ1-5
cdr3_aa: CASSTRTGEREPQHF
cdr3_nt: TGTGCCAGCAGTACGCGCACAGGGGAGAGAGAGCCCCAGCATTTT

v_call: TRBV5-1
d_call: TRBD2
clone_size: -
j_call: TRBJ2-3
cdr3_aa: CASSSLAGGDTQYF
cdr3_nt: TGCGCCAGCAGTAGCCTAGCGGGAGGGGATACGCAGTATTTT

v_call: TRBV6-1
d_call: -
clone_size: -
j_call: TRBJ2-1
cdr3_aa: CASTVAYNEQFF
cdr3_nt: TGTGCCAGCACGGTAGCCTACAATGAGCAGTTCTTC

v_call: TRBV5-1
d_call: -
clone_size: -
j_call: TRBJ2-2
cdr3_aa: CASSLSLGELFF
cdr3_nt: TGCGCCAGCAGCTTGTCTTTAGGGGAGCTGTTTTTT

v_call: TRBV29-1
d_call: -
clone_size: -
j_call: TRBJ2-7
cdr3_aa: CSVIGISYEQYF
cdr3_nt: TGCAGCGTTATCGGGATATCCTACGAGCAGTACTTC